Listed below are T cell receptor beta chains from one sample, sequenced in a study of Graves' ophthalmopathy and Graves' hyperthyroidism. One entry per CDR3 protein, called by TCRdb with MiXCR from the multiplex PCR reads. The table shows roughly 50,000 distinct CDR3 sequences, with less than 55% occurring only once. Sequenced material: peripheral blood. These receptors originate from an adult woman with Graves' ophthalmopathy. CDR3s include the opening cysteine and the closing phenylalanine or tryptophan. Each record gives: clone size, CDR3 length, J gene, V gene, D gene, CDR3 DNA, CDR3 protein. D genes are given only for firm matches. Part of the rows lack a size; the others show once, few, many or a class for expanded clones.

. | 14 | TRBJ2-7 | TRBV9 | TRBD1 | TGTGCCAGCAGCTTCGGGACAGGGCCCTACGAGCAGTACTTC | CASSFGTGPYEQYF
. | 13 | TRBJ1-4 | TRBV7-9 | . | TGTGCCTCCTCAAGGGGGAGGGGTGAAAAACTGTTTTTT | CASSRGRGEKLFF
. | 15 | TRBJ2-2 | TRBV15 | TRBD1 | TGTGCCACCAGCAGAGGCGGGACAGGGGCCGGGGAGCTGTTTTTT | CATSRGGTGAGELFF
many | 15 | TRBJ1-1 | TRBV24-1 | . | TGTGCCACCAGTGACCTCGGTGACACCGGAGGAGCGGCTTTCTTT | CATSDLGDTGGAAFF
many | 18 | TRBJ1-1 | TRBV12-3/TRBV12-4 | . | TGTGCCAGCAGTTTATCGGACCACAGGGAGGGAAAATGGACTGAAGCTTTCTTT | CASSLSDHREGKWTEAFF
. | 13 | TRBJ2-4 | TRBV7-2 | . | TGTGCCAGCAGCTTAGAGGGGGGGAGCATTCAGTACTTC | CASSLEGGSIQYF
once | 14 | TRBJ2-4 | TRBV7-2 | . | TGTGCCAGCAGCTTAGGGGGGGAGTGGAACATTCAGTACTTC | CASSLGGEWNIQYF
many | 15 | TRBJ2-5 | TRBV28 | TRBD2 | TGTGCCAGCAGTAGGGCAATAGCGGGAGGAGAGACCCAGTACTTC | CASSRAIAGGETQYF
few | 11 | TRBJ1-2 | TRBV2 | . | TGTGCCAGCAGTGACAGACACTTTTACACCTTC | CASSDRHFYTF
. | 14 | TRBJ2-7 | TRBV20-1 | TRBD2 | TGCAGTGCGCGGACTAGCGGGACCACCTACGAGCAGTACTTC | CSARTSGTTYEQYF
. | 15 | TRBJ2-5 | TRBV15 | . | TGTGCCACCAGCAGGGGGGCAGACGCCAAAGAGACCCAGTACTTC | CATSRGADAKETQYF
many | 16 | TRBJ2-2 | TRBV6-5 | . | TGTGCCAGCAGACGCGGGGCCGTGGGGGGGCACGGGGAGCTGTTTTTT | CASRRGAVGGHGELFF
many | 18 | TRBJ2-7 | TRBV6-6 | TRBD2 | TGTGCCAGCAGTCCGCCTGGCGGGAGCCTCGGGCGGAGTCGCGAGCAGTACTTC | CASSPPGGSLGRSREQYF
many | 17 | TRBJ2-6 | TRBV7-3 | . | TGTGCCAGCAGCTTTCAGGACGGCCGCTCTGGGGCCAACGTCCTGACTTTC | CASSFQDGRSGANVLTF
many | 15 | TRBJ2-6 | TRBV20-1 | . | TGCAGTGCTAGCGGGGAGTCGTCTGGGGCCAACGTCCTGACTTTC | CSASGESSGANVLTF
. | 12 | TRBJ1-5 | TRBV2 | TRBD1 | TGTGCCAGCAGTTGGACAGGGAAGCCCCAGCATTTT | CASSWTGKPQHF